These T cell receptor beta chains were read from a single sample in a study of blood T cell repertoires in COVID-19. The assay was immunoSEQ multiplex PCR, and TCRdb's table has in-frame clones only and misses some. This sample has hundreds of thousands of clones, with about nine tenths found just once. The sequencing sample was made of PBMCs or T cells enriched from blood (not recorded which). These receptors came from a man younger than 45 who had recovered from COVID-19. Each CDR3 is given with its conserved first and last residue. Fields, in order: J gene, D gene, clone size, V gene, CDR3 DNA, CDR3 protein. A D gene is named only where the DNA matches it firmly. Expanded clones are given a class, and other clones once, few, many or no size at all.

TRBJ2-7	TRBD2	NA	TRBV10-3	TGTGCCATCAGTGACGGGACTAGCGGCTACGAGCAGTACTTC	CAISDGTSGYEQYF
TRBJ1-6	TRBD1	NA	TRBV11-2	TGTGCCAGCCAGGGGGCGAATTCACCCCTCCACTTT	CASQGANSPLHF
TRBJ2-3	TRBD1	NA	TRBV2	TGTGCCAGCAGTGACGGTGGGACAGGGGTGGATACGCAGTATTTT	CASSDGGTGVDTQYF
TRBJ1-5	TRBD1	NA	TRBV28	TGTGCCAGCAGCTGGACAGGGCAAAATCAGCCCCAGCATTTT	CASSWTGQNQPQHF
TRBJ2-7	NA	NA	TRBV21-1	TGTGCCAGCCGAAAGGGGGCGGCGAGCGCGCCCTACGAGCAGTACTTC	CASRKGAASAPYEQYF
TRBJ2-7	TRBD1	NA	TRBV11-3	TGTGCCAGCCACCCCCGGGGCGGGACAGGGACTCACGAGCAGTACTTC	CASHPRGGTGTHEQYF
TRBJ1-5	NA	NA	TRBV30	TGTGCCTGGAGTGTACTCCAGGACTTTTGGCCCCAGCATTTT	CAWSVLQDFWPQHF
TRBJ2-1	NA	NA	TRBV27	TGTGCCAGCAGCCACTACAATGAGCAGTTCTTC	CASSHYNEQFF
TRBJ1-1	NA	NA	TRBV6-5	TGTGCCAGCAGTACTCAGGGAGAAGCTTTCTTT	CASSTQGEAFF
TRBJ1-4	NA	NA	TRBV19	TGTGCCAGTAGTATGCGGCGACCGGGGGAGGGGCGTTCTGAAAAACTGTTTTTT	CASSMRRPGEGRSEKLFF
TRBJ2-3	NA	NA	TRBV6-6	TGTGCCAGCAGTTACCGGCAGGCCACAGATACGCAGTATTTT	CASSYRQATDTQYF
TRBJ2-1	TRBD2	NA	TRBV6-5	TGTGCCAGCAATTTAGTCGCGGGAGGGCCCAATGAGCAGTTCTTC	CASNLVAGGPNEQFF
TRBJ2-3	TRBD2	NA	TRBV10-3	TGTGCCATCAGTGAGACCGGGAGGCCTGGCACAGATACGCAGTATTTT	CAISETGRPGTDTQYF
TRBJ1-1	NA	few	TRBV30	TGTGCCTGGAGTGTAGAGGGATACACTGAAGCTTTCTTT	CAWSVEGYTEAFF
TRBJ2-3	TRBD2	NA	TRBV9	TGTGCCAGCAGTTTTTCTACCCGACTAGCGGGGGGGGCAGATACGCAGTATTTT	CASSFSTRLAGGADTQYF
TRBJ2-5	NA	NA	TRBV14	TGTGCCAGCAGCCCGCGGGACTTGAGGGAGACCCAGTACTTC	CASSPRDLRETQYF
TRBJ1-2	NA	NA	TRBV12-5	TGTGCTAGTGCCCCGTACGGGGGGGAAAATGGCTACACCTTC	CASAPYGGENGYTF
TRBJ1-5	NA	NA	TRBV29-1	TGCAGCGTGGCACAGGGTAGCAATCAGCCCCAGCATTTT	CSVAQGSNQPQHF
TRBJ2-1	TRBD2	NA	TRBV5-8	TGTGCCAGCAGCTTCGGCGGGACTAGCGGGGTCTACAATGAGCAGTTCTTC	CASSFGGTSGVYNEQFF
TRBJ2-1	NA	NA	TRBV6-5	TGTGCCAGCCTCGGGGATGAGCAGTTCTTC	CASLGDEQFF
TRBJ2-7	NA	once	TRBV14	TGTGCCAGCAGCCAAGTGTCCAAATACGAGCAGTACTTC	CASSQVSKYEQYF
TRBJ1-6	NA	NA	TRBV5-4	TGTGCCAGCAGCTTGGATCAGGGGTATAATTCACCCCTCCACTTT	CASSLDQGYNSPLHF
TRBJ2-3	TRBD2	NA	TRBV4-2	TGTGCCAGCAGCCAAGGGACTAGCGGGGGGGCTAGGGATACGCAGTATTTT	CASSQGTSGGARDTQYF
TRBJ1-1	NA	NA	TRBV18	TGTGCCAGCTCACCAGCGGGGGGGAACACTGAAGCTTTCTTT	CASSPAGGNTEAFF
TRBJ1-5	NA	NA	TRBV29-1	TGCAGCGTGACCTATACAGGGTATAGCAATCAGCCCCAGCATTTT	CSVTYTGYSNQPQHF
TRBJ1-6	NA	NA	TRBV5-5	TGTGCCAGCAGCTCCGCAATGTGGTGGGTGGGCTCACCCCTCCACTTT	CASSSAMWWVGSPLHF
TRBJ1-3	TRBD1	once	TRBV6-5	TGTGCCAGCAGTACGACAGGGTCTGGAAACACCATATATTTT	CASSTTGSGNTIYF
TRBJ2-1	TRBD1	once	TRBV24-1	TGTGCCACCAGTGATTTGAGGCGGACAGGGATGGGGAATGAGCAGTTCTTC	CATSDLRRTGMGNEQFF
TRBJ1-1	TRBD1	NA	TRBV7-9	TGTGCCAGCAGCTTAGCGCGACAGGGGGCGAGGTTAGCTGGTTTCTTT	CASSLARQGARLAGFF
TRBJ1-4	TRBD1	NA	TRBV5-1	TGCGCCAGCAGCTTGCAGGGGGCGGGGAGTGAAAAACTGTTTTTT	CASSLQGAGSEKLFF
TRBJ1-4	NA	once	TRBV6-5	TGTGCCAGCAGCCGAATCGGTGCAACTAATGAAAAACTGTTTTTT	CASSRIGATNEKLFF
TRBJ2-7	TRBD1	NA	TRBV6-6	TGTGCCAGCACCGAACGGGACAGGGCCGAGCAGTACTTC	CASTERDRAEQYF
TRBJ2-7	NA	NA	TRBV14	TGTGCCAGCAGCCAAGATCCTAACCACGAGCAGTACTTC	CASSQDPNHEQYF
TRBJ1-1	TRBD1	NA	TRBV19	TGTGCCAGTAGTATAGTCACAGGGGGCTGGAGGAACACTGAAGCTTTCTTT	CASSIVTGGWRNTEAFF
TRBJ1-6	NA	NA	TRBV5-8	TGTGCCAGGCAGGACAGACATAATTCACCCCTCCACTTT	CARQDRHNSPLHF
TRBJ1-5	TRBD1	NA	TRBV25-1	TGTGCCAGCAGTGAACCGGGGACAGGTAGCAATCAGCCCCAGCATTTT	CASSEPGTGSNQPQHF
TRBJ1-2	NA	NA	TRBV14	TGTGCCAGCAGACCCGCGGCTAACTATGGCTACACCTTC	CASRPAANYGYTF